The T cell receptor (beta chain) under discussion was sequenced for a study of T cell responses to AZD1222 COVID-19 vaccine. Study-level results: The donors showed a predominance of white British ancestry and of females, with possible underestimation of clonal diversity. Mapped onto spike, vaccine-associated CD4 TCRs spanned it and were dominant at 160-218 and 743-854. Repertoire samples came only from after the peak T cell response. Unmutated variant regions are reportedly the target of nearly half of TCRs that are spike-specific.

The ends lost 0 bases at V and 10 bases at J; junction bases unmatched: 4. The CDR3 has 13 amino acids. Germline assignment: CDR1 SGHDT and CDR2 YYEEEE. The data were produced by immunoSEQ multiplex PCR, yet TCRdb's version contains in-frame clones alone and is incomplete. The profile covers tens of thousands of clones, with approximately 86% appearing a single time and 10% taken by the ten largest. Of note for this clone: The antigen remains undetermined.

The chain is built from TRBV5-6 and TRBJ1-5, with 7 bases that match TRBD1. This receptor was obtained from an adult in good health. Sequencing was performed on peripheral blood, taken on day 0 of MenACWY control vaccination. The CDR3 nucleotides read TGTGCCAGCAGCTTGGGACAGGGAGGTCCCCAGCATTTT. The encoded protein is CASSLGQGGPQHF.